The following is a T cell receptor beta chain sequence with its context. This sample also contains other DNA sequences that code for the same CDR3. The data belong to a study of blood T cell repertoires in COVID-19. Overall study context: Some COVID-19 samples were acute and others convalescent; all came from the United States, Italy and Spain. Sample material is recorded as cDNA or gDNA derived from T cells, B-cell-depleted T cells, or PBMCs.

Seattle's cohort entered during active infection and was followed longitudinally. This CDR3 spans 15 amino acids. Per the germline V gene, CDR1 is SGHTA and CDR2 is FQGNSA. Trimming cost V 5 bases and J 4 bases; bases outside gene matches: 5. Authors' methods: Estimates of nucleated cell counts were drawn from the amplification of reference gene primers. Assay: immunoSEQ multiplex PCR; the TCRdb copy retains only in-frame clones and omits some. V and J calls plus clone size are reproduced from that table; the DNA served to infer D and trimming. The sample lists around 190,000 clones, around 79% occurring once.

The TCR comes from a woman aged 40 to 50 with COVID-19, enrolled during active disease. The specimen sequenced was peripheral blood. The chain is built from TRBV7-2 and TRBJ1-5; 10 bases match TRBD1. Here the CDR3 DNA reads TGTGCCAGCAGCCCGGACAGGGGGAGTAATCAGCCCCAGCATTTT. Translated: CASSPDRGSNQPQHF. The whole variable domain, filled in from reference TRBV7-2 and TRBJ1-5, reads GAGVSQSPSNKVTEKGKDVELRCDPISGHTALYWYRQSLGQGLEFLIYFQGNSAPDKSGLPSDRFSAERTGGSVSTLTIQRTQQEDSAVYLCASSPDRGSNQPQHFGDGTRLSIL.